This entry lists 18 T cell receptor beta chains sequenced from one sample in a study of vaccination effects on CD4 cells after COVID-19. Ahead of sequencing, the ViraFEST assay grew antigen-specific CD4+ T cells using viral peptide pools. The culture ran for nine to ten days, and then CD4+ T cells were isolated. The cohort was immunized with two doses of either the BNT162b2 or mRNA-1273 vaccine. TCRdb's table, derived via immunoSEQ multiplex PCR, lists solely in-frame clones and lacks some. The sample carries 25,000 to 35,000 clones, roughly four fifths recorded once. These TCRs' antigens remain unknown. The sequenced sample was CD4+ T cells from PBMCs cultured with HCoV-OC43 spike peptides, obtained after COVID-19 vaccination. Subset described: HCoV-OC43 spike overlapping peptide pool stimulation. The receptors here all came from a human donor who received a COVID-19 vaccine.

The J gene is TRBJ1-2, the V gene TRBV2; D perhaps matches TRBD1 (5 bases). Per germline, CDR1 SNHLY and CDR2 FYNNEI. V lost 3 bases, J lost 4 bases, and 12 bases lay in between. CDR3 length: 14 residues. Here the CDR3 DNA reads TGTGCCAGCAGTGAGAGACAGATGATCTATGGCTACACCTTC. This translates into CASSERQMIYGYTF.

This clone was detected only a few times. The chain joins TRBV4-1 to TRBJ1-1, with 7 nucleotides matching TRBD1. The junction had 9 bases not matched to a gene; V was cut back by 0 bases and J by 2 bases. Germline CDR1 reads MGHRA; CDR2 reads YSYEKL. The CDR3 covers 17 residues. In DNA form, the CDR3 reads TGCGCCAGCAGCCAAGATCCAACCGGGACAGCAAACACTGAAGCTTTCTTT. Translated, it gives CASSQDPTGTANTEAFF.

The genes are TRBV6-5 and TRBJ1-4; TRBD1 might be the D (5 bases). Trimming pared 6 bases from V and 2 bases from J, leaving 13 bases between. The CDR3 covers 15 residues. CDR1 is MNHEY, CDR2 SVGAGI, per germline. The CDR3 protein is CASSPGQTTNEKLFF. The CDR3 DNA sequence: TGTGCCAGCAGCCCGGGGCAGACCACTAATGAAAAACTGTTTTTT.

The CDR3 reads CASSLGWGEAFF. CDR3 in DNA: TGTGCCAGCAGCTTGGGATGGGGAGAAGCTTTCTTT. The V and J genes are TRBV5-6 and TRBJ1-1; D gene uncertain. The CDR3 has 12 amino acids. Germline CDR1 and CDR2: SGHDT and YYEEEE. V was trimmed by 0 bases and J by 8 bases, leaving 8 bases between them.

The J gene is TRBJ2-5, the V gene TRBV5-1, with 9 bases fitting TRBD1. Germline values: CDR1 SGHRS, CDR2 YFSETQ. The ends lost 4 bases at V and 5 bases at J; junction bases unmatched: 9. The CDR3 runs 15 residues. CDR3 DNA sequence: TGCGCCAGCAGCAGGGACAGGGCGACGCGGGAGACCCAGTACTTC. This encodes CASSRDRATRETQYF.

The V and J genes are TRBV29-1 and TRBJ2-3, with TRBD2 as a possible D gene (6 bases). The CDR3 is made up of 12 amino acids. The V gene's germline CDR1 is SQVTM and CDR2 ANQGSEA. Deletions cut 7 bases from V and 6 bases from J, with 14 bases between. CDR3 nucleotide sequence: TGCAGCGCTGGAGGGGACGGGGATACGCAGTATTTT. It is translated as CSAGGDGDTQYF.

The rearrangement joins TRBV7-6 to TRBJ2-7; D not resolved. The CDR3 has 16 residues. Germline CDR1 is SGHVS and CDR2 is FNYEAQ. Trimming cost V 5 bases and J 2 bases, with 19 bases left between them. The CDR3 here is CASSIGVAAVTYEQYF. The CDR3 DNA follows: TGTGCCAGCAGCATCGGAGTGGCGGCGGTCACCTACGAGCAGTACTTC.

This clone appeared a single time. The J gene is TRBJ1-5, the V gene TRBV6-5, with TRBD1 as a possible D gene (5 bases). Trimming removed 6 bases from V and 7 bases from J, with 13 bases in between. Germline CDR1 and CDR2: MNHEY and SVGAGI. The CDR3 loop spans 13 amino acids. The CDR3 nucleotides are TGTGCCAGCAGACCAGGGACCTTACAGCCCCAGCATTTT. Its protein product is CASRPGTLQPQHF.

The V call is TRBV7-9, the J call TRBJ1-1; 7 bases map to TRBD1. The CDR3 extends over 15 amino acids. With V trimmed by 2 bases and J by 2 bases, 5 bases remained unmatched. In germline, CDR1 is SEHNR, CDR2 FQNEAQ (reference sequence). This chain's CDR3 is CASSLLGTANTEAFF. Here the CDR3 DNA reads TGTGCCAGCAGCTTACTAGGGACAGCAAACACTGAAGCTTTCTTT. Using reference TRBV7-9 and TRBJ1-1 for the parts outside the CDR3, the full variable domain is DTGVSQNPRHKITKRGQNVTFRCDPISEHNRLYWYRQTLGQGPEFLTYFQNEAQLEKSRLLSDRFSAERPKGSFSTLEIQRTEQGDSAMYLCASSLLGTANTEAFFGQGTRLTVV.

This chain links TRBV15 with TRBJ1-2; D call uncertain. The germline V and J ends were trimmed by 3 bases and 3 bases, with 14 bases remaining between them. The CDR3 is 15 amino acids. Germline V lookup: CDR1 LNHNV, CDR2 YYDKDF (reference sequence). As DNA, the CDR3 is TGTGCCACCAGCAGGCATACTCTCCGGGACTATGGCTACACCTTC. Its translation is CATSRHTLRDYGYTF. The variable domain in full, completed from reference TRBV15 and TRBJ1-2, reads DAMVIQNPRYQVTQFGKPVTLSCSQTLNHNVMYWYQQKSSQAPKLLFHYYDKDFNNEADTPDNFQSRRPNTSFCFLDIRSPGLGDTAMYLCATSRHTLRDYGYTFGSGTRLTVV.

The chain links TRBV18 to TRBJ2-1; D is uncertain. CDR3 length equals 12 residues. The germline V gene has CDR1 KGHSH and CDR2 LQKENI. The V and J ends lost 3 bases and 4 bases respectively, with 4 bases between them. The DNA of the CDR3 is TGTGCCAGCTCACCGGTGTACAATGAGCAGTTCTTC. Translated, it gives CASSPVYNEQFF.

The chain is built from TRBV6-5 and TRBJ1-2, with TRBD1 as a possible D gene (6 bases). The CDR3 length is 15 residues. CDR1 and CDR2 from the germline V gene are MNHEY and SVGAGI. V was trimmed by 4 bases and J by 0 bases, leaving 12 bases between them. The chain's CDR3 is CASSSRRTANYGYTF. The CDR3 nucleotides read TGTGCCAGCAGTTCCCGAAGGACAGCTAACTATGGCTACACCTTC.

This chain links TRBV9 with TRBJ1-6; 11 bases fit TRBD1. V trimming: 6 bases; J trimming: 8 bases; junction bases outside the gene matches: 7. The CDR3 contains 15 residues. Germline loops: CDR1 SGDLS, CDR2 YYNGEE. In DNA form, the CDR3 reads TGTGCCAGCAACCCCGGACAGGGGGCAGATTCACCCCTCCACTTT. This sequence encodes CASNPGQGADSPLHF.

J is TRBJ1-5 and V is TRBV4-2; D remains unclear. The germline CDR1 and CDR2 sequences are LGHNA and YNFKEQ. The germline V and J ends were trimmed by 0 bases and 3 bases, with 12 bases remaining between them. The CDR3 extends over 16 amino acids. The CDR3 here is CASSQEANLPNQPQHF. CDR3 sequence (DNA): TGTGCCAGCAGCCAAGAGGCCAATCTCCCCAATCAGCCCCAGCATTTT.

This sequence joins TRBV3-1 (or the pseudogene TRBV3-2) and TRBJ1-4; unclear D gene. This CDR3 is built from 14 residues. The V gene's germline CDR1 is LGHDT and CDR2 YNNKEL (reference sequence). Deletions cut 3 bases from V and 1 base from J, with 6 bases between. CDR3 region: CASSQGITNEKLFF. The CDR3 nucleotides are TGTGCCAGCAGCCAGGGAATAACTAATGAAAAACTGTTTTTT.

The genes are TRBV18 and TRBJ1-4, with TRBD1 matching 8 bases. This CDR3 is built from 15 residues. Germline CDR1 KGHSH, CDR2 LQKENI. With 3 bases clipped from V and 3 bases from J, the junction kept 3 bases outside the gene matches. The chain's CDR3 is CASSPDRGANEKLFF. For the CDR3, the DNA is TGTGCCAGCTCACCCGACAGGGGAGCTAATGAAAAACTGTTTTTT.

This clone came up a few times. The chain's CDR3 is CASSTGQPTDTQYF. The CDR3, as DNA: TGTGCCAGCAGCACCGGACAGCCCACAGATACGCAGTATTTT. V usage is TRBV5-4 and J usage is TRBJ2-3; D is possibly TRBD1 (6 bases). Trimming left V 4 bases short and J 2 bases short, with 11 bases between. CDR3 length: 14 residues. Looked up from germline, CDR1 is SGHNT and CDR2 is YYREEE (reference sequence). The full variable domain, completed using reference TRBV5-4 and TRBJ2-3, is ETGVTQSPTHLIKTRGQQVTLRCSSQSGHNTVSWYQQALGQGPQFIFQYYREEENGRGNFPPRFSGLQFPNYSSELNVNALELDDSALYLCASSTGQPTDTQYFGPGTRLTVL.

V gene TRBV4-2 combines with J gene TRBJ1-1; D call uncertain. CDR3 length equals 14 residues. Germline CDR1 and CDR2: LGHNA and YNFKEQ. V was shortened by 4 bases and J by 4 bases, with 13 bases between the two germline ends. The CDR3 sequence is CASSLLTGATEAFF. The CDR3 coding sequence is TGTGCCAGCAGCCTTCTGACGGGAGCCACTGAAGCTTTCTTT.